This T cell receptor (beta chain) was observed in a study of blood T cell repertoires in COVID-19. At the level of the study: Sites across the United States, Italy and Spain contributed samples from acute and convalescent COVID-19.

The table came from immunoSEQ multiplex PCR; TCRdb's copy has only in-frame clones and leaves some out. The repertoire holds about 310,000 clones, with approximately 87% as singletons. In Seattle, patients joined the study during active infection and were tracked longitudinally. Concerning this clone: Other DNA variants within this sample encode the same CDR3.

Germline V gene sequence: CDR1 MDHEN, CDR2 SYDVKM. The CDR3 is 14 amino acids. With 5 bases removed from V and 0 bases from J, the gap between germline ends came to 10 bases. What was sequenced was peripheral blood. The sequence was collected from a young woman with COVID-19, enrolled during active disease. The V and J genes are TRBV28 and TRBJ1-1; D remains ambiguous. The CDR3 loop reads CASSPGQLNTEAFF. CDR3 in DNA: TGTGCCAGCAGTCCGGGTCAATTGAACACTGAAGCTTTCTTT.